This passage covers 16 T cell receptor beta chains from one sample sequenced in a study of regulatory T cells in long-lasting Graves disease. Assembly of TCR beta libraries relied on iRepertoire HTBI primers together with Arm-PCR of CDR3 regions. TCRdb re-analysed the multiplex PCR reads in MiXCR, keeping a single row per CDR3 protein. Of 700,000 or so distinct CDR3 sequences listed, about 30% are singletons. Time point described: persistent/refractory GD, antithyroid drugs over 5 years with positive TRAb. PBMC RNA was the source of the TCR library. The sequences come from peripheral blood mononuclear cells (PBMCs), collected when the disease was refractory, from a patient treated with antithyroid drugs. The receptors were sampled from a female donor with Graves disease.

This clonotype has more than one count but fewer than ten. The chain combines TRBV29-1 with TRBJ1-2; no firm D call. The CDR3 loop spans 16 amino acids. Per the germline V gene, CDR1 is SQVTM and CDR2 is ANQGSEA. CDR3 in amino acids: CTTNEGPTRNHDGYTF. In nucleotides, the CDR3 is TGCACCACAAATGAGGGCCCCACTCGAAACCATGATGGCTACACCTTC.

On this clonotype: At one end, the junction sequence differs from germline, possibly due to a read error. The rearrangement uses TRBV2 and TRBJ2-2; TRBD2 aligns across 11 bases. Per germline, CDR1 SNHLY and CDR2 FYNNEI. There are 18 residues in the CDR3. The CDR3 loop reads CTSTRLAGLFSSTGELFF. The CDR3 nucleotides are TGTACCAGCACCAGACTAGCGGGACTATTTTCCTCCACCGGGGAGCTGTTTTTT.

This rearrangement joins TRBV5-4 to TRBJ1-2, with TRBD1 matching 7 bases. V lost 3 bases to trimming and J lost 3 bases; unmatched junction nucleotides: 5. CDR3 length equals 14 residues. The V gene's germline CDR1 is SGHNT and CDR2 YYREEE (reference sequence). In DNA, the CDR3 is TGTGCCAGCAGCTCCCTCGACAGGGACTATGGCTACACCTTC. Translated: CASSSLDRDYGYTF.

Of note for this clonotype: This may come from a read error, since a much larger clone is one base off. The missing conserved phenylalanine or tryptophan at the end of this CDR3 makes a read error likely. The chain is built from TRBV6-1 and TRBJ1-1; weak D call: TRBD1 (6 bases). CDR3 length: 13 residues. The V and J ends lost 5 bases and 5 bases respectively, with 12 bases between them. The germline gives CDR1 MNHNS, CDR2 SASEGT. For the CDR3, the DNA is TGTGCCAGCAGTCCTCAGGGGAGGACTGAAGCTTTCTCT. Translating it yields CASSPQGRTEAFS.

The V and J genes are TRBV6-1 and TRBJ1-6; D not resolved. The CDR3 covers 15 residues. The germline V and J ends were trimmed by 2 bases and 0 bases, with 5 bases remaining between them. The germline gives CDR1 MNHNS, CDR2 SASEGT. The CDR3 sequence: CASSERFSYNSPLHF. The CDR3 nucleotides read TGTGCCAGCAGTGAACGGTTCTCCTATAATTCACCCCTCCACTTT.

Remarks on this clonotype: This clone may be a read error of a much larger clone one base away. This chain links TRBV28 with TRBJ2-7; either TRBD1 or TRBD2 may fit D (5 bases each). The CDR3 is made up of 13 amino acids. The germline V gene encodes CDR1 MDHEN and CDR2 SYDVKM. V lost 5 bases and J 5 bases, leaving 13 bases between the germline ends. The CDR3 loop is CASSIGTRHEQYF. CDR3 sequence (DNA): TGTGCCAGCAGTATAGGGACCCGCCACGAGCAGTACTTC.

The sample holds one count of this clonotype. With a much larger clone just one base away, this may be a read error. The chain uses TRBV2 and TRBJ1-2, with TRBD1 as a possible D gene (5 bases). Germline values: CDR1 SNHLY, CDR2 FYNNEI. CDR3 size: 12 residues. In DNA form, the CDR3 reads TGTGCTAACGAGGGGAACAACTATGGCTACACCTTC. It translates to CANEGNNYGYTF.

This clonotype has ten or more counts. The J gene is TRBJ2-5, the V gene TRBV11-2; 7 nucleotides align to TRBD1. Germline trimming cut 6 bases from V and 0 bases from J; bases unmatched to any gene: 10. The germline V gene has CDR1 SGHAT and CDR2 FQNNGV. This CDR3 is 16 amino acids long. The CDR3 protein is CASSPPGQPYQETQYF. The CDR3 nucleotides are TGTGCCAGCAGTCCCCCGGGACAGCCGTACCAAGAGACCCAGTACTTC.

The sample holds a few counts of this clonotype. This rearrangement joins TRBV5-1 to TRBJ2-2; the match to TRBD1 covers 9 bases. The CDR3 runs 16 residues. Germline V CDR1 and CDR2: SGHRS, YFSETQ. With V trimmed by 1 base and J by 2 bases, 3 bases remained unmatched. The CDR3 coding sequence is TGCGCCAGCAGCTTGTGGGGACAGGGAAACACCGGGGAGCTGTTTTTT. Encoded protein: CASSLWGQGNTGELFF.

This clonotype has a handful of counts. This rearrangement joins TRBV12-3 or TRBV12-4 to TRBJ1-1; D call uncertain. V lost 3 bases, J lost 7 bases, and 12 bases lay in between. CDR3 size: 13 residues. The CDR3 sequence: CASSFLIGDEAFF. As DNA, the CDR3 is TGTGCCAGCAGTTTCTTAATCGGGGATGAAGCTTTCTTT.

Concerning this clonotype itself: A junction boundary mismatches the germline segment, possibly from a read error. V is TRBV18 and J is TRBJ1-2; no definite D call. The germline V gene encodes CDR1 KGHSH and CDR2 LQKENI. The CDR3 spans 16 residues. The CDR3, as DNA: TGTGCCAGCCCACCACCGCTCCTAGGGAGCGGCTATGGCTACACCTTC. It yields the protein CASPPPLLGSGYGYTF.

The J gene is TRBJ1-5, the V gene TRBV6-4; D is uncertain. Trimming stripped 3 bases from V and 3 bases from J, with 15 bases between. The CDR3 has 16 residues. Per the germline V gene, CDR1 is MRHNA and CDR2 is SNTAGT. The CDR3 region has the DNA TGTGCCAGCAGTGATGAGTTCGGTCGGTACAATCAGCCCCAGCATTTT. This gives the protein CASSDEFGRYNQPQHF.

This clonotype has ten or more counts. The V call is TRBV12-3 or TRBV12-4, the J call TRBJ1-1, with D perhaps TRBD1 (5 bases). The V gene lost 7 bases and the J gene lost 3 bases, with 12 bases spanning the gap. The CDR3 runs 13 residues. CDR3 sequence reads: CASTDRLDTEAFF. Here the CDR3 DNA reads TGTGCCAGCACTGACAGATTGGACACTGAAGCTTTCTTT.

The chain has TRBV30 and TRBJ1-5, with D perhaps TRBD1 (5 bases). The germline CDR1 and CDR2 sequences are GTSNPN and SVGIG (reference sequence). Trimming took 2 bases from V and 6 from J, leaving 26 bases between them. This CDR3 region has 18 residues. Here the CDR3 DNA reads TGTGCCTGGAGTCCTCGACCCGCTGGGACTCCCCAAGCTCAGCCCCAGCATTTT. This sequence encodes CAWSPRPAGTPQAQPQHF. Drawing the rest from reference TRBV30 and TRBJ1-5, the complete variable domain is SQTIHQWPATLVQPVGSPLSLECTVEGTSNPNLYWYRQAAGRGLQLLFYSVGIGQISSEVPQNLSASRPQDRQFILSSKKLLLSDSGFYLCAWSPRPAGTPQAQPQHFGDGTRLSIL.

The chain carries TRBV12-5 and TRBJ1-1, with D maybe TRBD1 (5 bases). Germline CDR1 reads LGHNT; CDR2 reads FRNRAP. This CDR3 has 14 residues. The V end lost 3 bases, the J end lost 4 bases, and 12 bases lay between the germline ends. The CDR3 nucleotides are TGTGCTAGTGGTTTCGACAGCGGATCCACTGAAGCTTTCTTT. It is translated as CASGFDSGSTEAFF.

This clonotype was detected a few times. CDR3 in amino acids: CASNLDRDNYGYTF. CDR3 DNA sequence: TGTGCCAGTAACCTTGACAGGGACAACTATGGCTACACCTTC. This rearrangement joins TRBV19 to TRBJ1-2, with TRBD1 matching 7 bases. Germline V gives CDR1 LNHDA, CDR2 SQIVND (reference sequence). V gave up 7 bases and J gave up 2 bases; unmatched junction bases: 7. The CDR3 length is 14 residues.